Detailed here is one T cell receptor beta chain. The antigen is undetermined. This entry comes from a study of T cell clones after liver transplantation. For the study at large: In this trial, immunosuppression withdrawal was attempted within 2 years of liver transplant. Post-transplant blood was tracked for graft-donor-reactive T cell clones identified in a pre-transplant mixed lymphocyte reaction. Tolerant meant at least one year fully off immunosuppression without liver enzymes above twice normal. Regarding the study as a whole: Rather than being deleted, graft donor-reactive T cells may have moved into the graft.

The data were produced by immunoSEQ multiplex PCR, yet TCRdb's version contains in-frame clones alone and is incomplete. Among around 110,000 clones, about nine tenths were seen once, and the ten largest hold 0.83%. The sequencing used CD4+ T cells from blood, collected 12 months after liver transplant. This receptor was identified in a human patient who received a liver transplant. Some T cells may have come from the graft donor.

DNA of the CDR3: TGTGCCAGCAGTTTATCAACGACTAGCGGGGGCTACGAGCAGTACTTC. It codes for CASSLSTTSGGYEQYF. This chain joins TRBV27 and TRBJ2-7; 12 bases line up with TRBD2. This CDR3 has 16 residues. The germline V gene encodes CDR1 MNHEY and CDR2 SMNVEV (reference sequence). V shed 0 bases, J shed 3 bases, and the junction held 3 bases outside the gene matches.